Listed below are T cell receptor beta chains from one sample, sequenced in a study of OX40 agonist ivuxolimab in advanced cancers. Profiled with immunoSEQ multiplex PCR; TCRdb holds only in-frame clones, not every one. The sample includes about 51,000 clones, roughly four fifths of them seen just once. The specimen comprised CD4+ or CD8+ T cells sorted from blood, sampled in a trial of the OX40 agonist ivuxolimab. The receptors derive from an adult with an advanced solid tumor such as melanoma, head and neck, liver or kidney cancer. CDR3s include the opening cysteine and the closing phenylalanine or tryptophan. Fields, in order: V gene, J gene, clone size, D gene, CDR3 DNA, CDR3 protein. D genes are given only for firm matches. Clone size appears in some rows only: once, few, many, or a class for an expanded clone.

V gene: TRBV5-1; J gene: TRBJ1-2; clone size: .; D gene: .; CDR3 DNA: TGCGCCAGCAGCTTGAGTGCTGACAGGCGATACTATGGCTACACCTTC; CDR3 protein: CASSLSADRRYYGYTF
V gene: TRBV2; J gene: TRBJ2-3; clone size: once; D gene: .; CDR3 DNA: TGTGCCAGCAGCACACCGGGACTTAGCACAGATACGCAGTATTTT; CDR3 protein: CASSTPGLSTDTQYF
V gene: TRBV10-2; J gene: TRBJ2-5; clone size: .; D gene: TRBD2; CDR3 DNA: TGCGCCAGCAAACAGGGGACTAGCGGGTACCAAGAGACCCAGTACTTC; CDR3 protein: CASKQGTSGYQETQYF
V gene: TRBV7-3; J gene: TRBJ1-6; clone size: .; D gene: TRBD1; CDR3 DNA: TGTGCCAGCAGCTCCCGGGACAGGGGTTCACCCCTCCACTTT; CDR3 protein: CASSSRDRGSPLHF
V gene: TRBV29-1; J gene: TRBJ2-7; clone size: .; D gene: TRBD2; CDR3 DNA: TGCAGCGTTGGGACTAGCGGGGGCTACGAGCAGTACTTC; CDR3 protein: CSVGTSGGYEQYF
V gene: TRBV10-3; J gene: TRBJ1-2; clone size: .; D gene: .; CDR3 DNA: TGTGCCATCAGGGGAGGGGGGACATACTATGGCTACACCTTC; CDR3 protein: CAIRGGGTYYGYTF
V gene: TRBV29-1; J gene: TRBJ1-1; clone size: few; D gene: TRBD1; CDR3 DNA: TGCAGCGTCGGACAGGGGTCCACTGAAGCTTTCTTT; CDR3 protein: CSVGQGSTEAFF
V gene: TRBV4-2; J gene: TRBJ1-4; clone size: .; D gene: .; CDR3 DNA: TGTGCCAGCAGCCAAGATCGCCCTGGCTGGGCAGGCTTTCATGAAAAACTGTTTTTT; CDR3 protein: CASSQDRPGWAGFHEKLFF
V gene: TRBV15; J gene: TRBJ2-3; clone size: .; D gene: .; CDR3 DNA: TGTGCCACCAGCAGAGATCCGGCCCAGGGCACAGATACGCAGTATTTT; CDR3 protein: CATSRDPAQGTDTQYF
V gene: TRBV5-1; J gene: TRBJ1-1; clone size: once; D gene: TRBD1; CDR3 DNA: TGCGCCAGCAGCCCCAACACAGGGGTAGACACTGAAGCTTTCTTT; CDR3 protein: CASSPNTGVDTEAFF
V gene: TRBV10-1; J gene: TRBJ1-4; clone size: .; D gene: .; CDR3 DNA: TGCGCCAGCAGTGAGGAAGGTCGAGGAGGTAAACCAAATGAAAAACTGTTTTTT; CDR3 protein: CASSEEGRGGKPNEKLFF
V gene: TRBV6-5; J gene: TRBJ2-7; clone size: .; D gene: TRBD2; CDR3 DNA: TGTGCCAGCATGGTAGCGGGGGCTCGCGAGCAGTACTTC; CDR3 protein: CASMVAGAREQYF
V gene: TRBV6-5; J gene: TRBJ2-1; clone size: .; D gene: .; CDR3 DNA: TGTGCCAGCAGTACCCCGGGTAGTGAGCAGTTCTTC; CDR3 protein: CASSTPGSEQFF
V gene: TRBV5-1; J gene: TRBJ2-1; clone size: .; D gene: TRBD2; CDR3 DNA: TGCGCCAGCAGCTTGGAGACTAGCGGTTACAATGAGCAGTTCTTC; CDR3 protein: CASSLETSGYNEQFF
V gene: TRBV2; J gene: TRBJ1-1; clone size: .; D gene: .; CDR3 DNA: TGTGCCAGCAGGTGGGAGGGGGGCCCCATGAACACTGAAGCTTTCTTT; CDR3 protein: CASRWEGGPMNTEAFF
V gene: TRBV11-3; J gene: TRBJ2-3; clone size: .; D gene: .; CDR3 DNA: TGTGCCAGCAGCTTAGATGGCGCCGGCGGGAATACGCAGTATTTT; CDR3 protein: CASSLDGAGGNTQYF
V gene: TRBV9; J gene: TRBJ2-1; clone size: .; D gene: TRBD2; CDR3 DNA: TGTGCCAGCACCGTTGGGGCGGGGGGCTCCTACAATGAGCAGTTCTTC; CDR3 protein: CASTVGAGGSYNEQFF
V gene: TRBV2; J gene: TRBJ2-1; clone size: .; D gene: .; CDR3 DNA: TGTGCCAGCAGTGAAGTGGGTTACTCGGGGAATGAGCAGTTCTTC; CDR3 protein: CASSEVGYSGNEQFF
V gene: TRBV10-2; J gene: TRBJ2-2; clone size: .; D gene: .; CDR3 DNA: TGCGCCAGCAGTGAGGTCACCGGGGAGCTGTTTTTT; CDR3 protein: CASSEVTGELFF
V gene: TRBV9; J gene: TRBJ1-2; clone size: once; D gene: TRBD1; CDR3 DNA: TGTGCCAGCAGCGCGACAGGGGTCCCCATTTTGAGTGGCTACACCTTC; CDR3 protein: CASSATGVPILSGYTF
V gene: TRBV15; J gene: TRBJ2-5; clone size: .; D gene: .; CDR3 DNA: TGTGCCACCAGCAGGATGGCGGTAGAGACCCAGTACTTC; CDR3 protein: CATSRMAVETQYF
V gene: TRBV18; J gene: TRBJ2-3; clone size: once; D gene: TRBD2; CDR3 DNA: TGTGCCAGCTCGGGCTGGGGGGGAACCACAGATACGCAGTATTTT; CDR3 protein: CASSGWGGTTDTQYF
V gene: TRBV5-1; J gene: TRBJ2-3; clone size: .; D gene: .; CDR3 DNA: TGCGCCAGCAGCTTGTGGGCCAGCACAGATACGCAGTATTTT; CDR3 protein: CASSLWASTDTQYF
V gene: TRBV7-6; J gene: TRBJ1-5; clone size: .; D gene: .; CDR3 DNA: TGTGCCAGCAGCTTAGGAACGGATCAGCCCCAGCATTTT; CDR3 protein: CASSLGTDQPQHF
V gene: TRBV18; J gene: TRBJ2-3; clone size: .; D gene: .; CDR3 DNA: TGTGCCAGCTCACAGCTCACCACAATAGGGCAGGACACAGATACGCAGTATTTT; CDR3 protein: CASSQLTTIGQDTDTQYF
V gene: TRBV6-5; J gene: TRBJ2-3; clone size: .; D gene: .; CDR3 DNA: TGTGCCAGCTCACAGGGACGGTGGGCAGATACGCAGTATTTT; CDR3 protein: CASSQGRWADTQYF
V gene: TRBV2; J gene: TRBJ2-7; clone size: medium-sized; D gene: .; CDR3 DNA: TGTGCCAGCAGCGAAGGGACTTTCTACGAGCAGTACTTC; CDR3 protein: CASSEGTFYEQYF
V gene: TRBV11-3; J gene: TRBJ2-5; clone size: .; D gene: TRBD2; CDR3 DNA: TGTGCCAGCAGCCGTAGCGGGGGAGAGGGAGAGACCCAGTACTTC; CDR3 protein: CASSRSGGEGETQYF
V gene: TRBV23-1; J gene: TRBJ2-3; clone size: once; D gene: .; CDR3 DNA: TGCGCCAGCAGTCAATCGATGCGAGACTGCCCCACAGATACGCAGTATTTT; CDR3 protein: CASSQSMRDCPTDTQYF
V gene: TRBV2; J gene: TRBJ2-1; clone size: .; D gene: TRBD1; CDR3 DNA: TGTGCCAGCAGGGGACAGGGTCATGAGCAGTTCTTC; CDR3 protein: CASRGQGHEQFF
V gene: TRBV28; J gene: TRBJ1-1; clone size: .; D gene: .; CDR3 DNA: TGTGCCAGCAGTTTCCCCGGGGGAGGTGGGACTGAAGCTTTCTTT; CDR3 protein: CASSFPGGGGTEAFF
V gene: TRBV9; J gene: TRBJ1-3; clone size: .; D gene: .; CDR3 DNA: TGTGCCAGCAGCGTAGAGTGGGCAGGGGGAAACACCATATATTTT; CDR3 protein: CASSVEWAGGNTIYF
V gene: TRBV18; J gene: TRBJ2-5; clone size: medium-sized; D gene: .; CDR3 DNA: TGTGCCAGCTCACCAAATTCCCAAGAGACCCAGTACTTC; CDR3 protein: CASSPNSQETQYF
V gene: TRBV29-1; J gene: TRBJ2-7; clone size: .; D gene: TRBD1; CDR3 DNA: TGCAGCGTAGAAGGACAGGGGAGGAACGAGCAGTACTTC; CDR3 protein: CSVEGQGRNEQYF
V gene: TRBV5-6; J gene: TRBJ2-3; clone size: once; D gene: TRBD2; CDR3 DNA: TGTGCCAGCAGCTTGGCGACTAGCGCAATCACAGATACGCAGTATTTT; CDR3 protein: CASSLATSAITDTQYF
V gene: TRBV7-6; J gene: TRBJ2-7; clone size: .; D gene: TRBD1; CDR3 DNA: TGTGCCAGCAGCCAGGGACAGGGATCCTACGAGCAGTACTTC; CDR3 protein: CASSQGQGSYEQYF
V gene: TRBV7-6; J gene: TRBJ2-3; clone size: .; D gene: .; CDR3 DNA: TGTGCCAGCAGCTTAGCGGGGGGGCAGGGTACGCAGTATTTT; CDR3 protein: CASSLAGGQGTQYF
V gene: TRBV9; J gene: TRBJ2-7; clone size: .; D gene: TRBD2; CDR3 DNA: TGTGCCAGCAGCGTAGGGACTAGTACCTACGAGCAGTACTTC; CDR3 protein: CASSVGTSTYEQYF
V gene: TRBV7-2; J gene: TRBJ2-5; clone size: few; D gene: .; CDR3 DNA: TGTGCCAGCACAGGACTATTCGGCGAGACCCAGTACTTC; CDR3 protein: CASTGLFGETQYF
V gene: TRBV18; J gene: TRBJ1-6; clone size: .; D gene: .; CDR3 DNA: TGTGCCAGCTCACCAGGACAGCCGGAAGAAATGTATAATTCACCCCTCCACTTT; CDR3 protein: CASSPGQPEEMYNSPLHF
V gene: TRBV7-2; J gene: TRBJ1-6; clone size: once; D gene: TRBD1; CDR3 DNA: TGTGCCAGCAGACCAGGGGGAACCTATAATTCACCCCTCCACTTT; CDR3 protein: CASRPGGTYNSPLHF
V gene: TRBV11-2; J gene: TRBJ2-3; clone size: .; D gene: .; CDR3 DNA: TGTGCCAGCAGCTTAGACTGGAGCACAGATACGCAGTATTTT; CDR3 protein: CASSLDWSTDTQYF
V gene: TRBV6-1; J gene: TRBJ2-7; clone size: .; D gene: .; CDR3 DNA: TGTGCCAGCAGTGGCACAGGGGGGGGCGAGCAGTACTTC; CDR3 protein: CASSGTGGGEQYF
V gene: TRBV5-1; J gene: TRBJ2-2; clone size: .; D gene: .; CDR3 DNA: TGCGCCAGCAGACTCCAGGGTAACACCGGGGAGCTGTTTTTT; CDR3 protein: CASRLQGNTGELFF
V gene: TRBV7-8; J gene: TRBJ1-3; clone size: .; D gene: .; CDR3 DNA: TGTGCCAGCAGCCTCACCCCGACCCGCGGAAACACCATATATTTT; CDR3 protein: CASSLTPTRGNTIYF
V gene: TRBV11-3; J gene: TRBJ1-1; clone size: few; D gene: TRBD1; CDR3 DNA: TGTGCCAGCAGCTTCTCCGGGACAGTGCCTGAAGCTTTCTTT; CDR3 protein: CASSFSGTVPEAFF
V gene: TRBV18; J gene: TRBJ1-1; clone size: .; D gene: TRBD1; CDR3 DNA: TGTGCCAGCTCACCAGGACAGGCCGCCGGTGAAGCTTTCTTT; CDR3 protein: CASSPGQAAGEAFF